This is a list of T cell receptor beta chains from one sample in a study of blood T cell repertoires in COVID-19. Sequencing used immunoSEQ multiplex PCR; TCRdb keeps in-frame clones, though not all of them. This table has around 70,000 clones, around 82% appearing once. The material sequenced was peripheral blood. These receptors were collected from a human donor in a cohort sampled during active COVID-19. Each CDR3 is given with its conserved first and last residue. The order of the fields is clone size, V gene, J gene, D gene, CDR3 protein, CDR3 DNA. The D gene is left open where the match is weak. Size is omitted from some rows. Given values are once, few, many or a class for expanded clones.

size: .
V: TRBV2
J: TRBJ2-2
D: .
CDR3: CASSALANTGELFF
DNA: TGTGCCAGCAGTGCGCTAGCAAACACCGGGGAGCTGTTTTTT

size: .
V: TRBV4-2
J: TRBJ1-4
D: TRBD1
CDR3: CASSHPGQGAREKLFF
DNA: TGTGCCAGCAGCCACCCTGGGCAGGGGGCTAGGGAAAAACTGTTTTTT

size: .
V: TRBV11-2
J: TRBJ2-3
D: TRBD1
CDR3: CASSLAQGAGFHTDTQYF
DNA: TGTGCCAGCAGCTTGGCACAGGGGGCTGGGTTCCACACAGATACGCAGTATTTT

size: .
V: TRBV7-9
J: TRBJ2-5
D: TRBD2
CDR3: CASSRSSGETQYF
DNA: TGTGCCAGCAGCCGTTCTAGCGGAGAGACCCAGTACTTC

size: many
V: TRBV6-5
J: TRBJ1-4
D: .
CDR3: CASTVDPNEKLFF
DNA: TGTGCCAGCACAGTCGATCCGAATGAAAAACTGTTTTTT

size: .
V: TRBV12-3/TRBV12-4
J: TRBJ2-4
D: .
CDR3: CASTDGGIQYF
DNA: TGTGCCAGCACCGACGGGGGCATTCAGTACTTC

size: .
V: TRBV15
J: TRBJ2-7
D: TRBD1
CDR3: CATSRDRGRGEQYF
DNA: TGTGCCACCAGCAGAGACAGGGGGCGCGGCGAGCAGTACTTC

size: few
V: TRBV7-7
J: TRBJ2-5
D: TRBD1
CDR3: CASSLGQQETQYF
DNA: TGTGCCAGCAGCTTGGGACAGCAAGAGACCCAGTACTTC

size: .
V: TRBV6-5
J: TRBJ2-7
D: .
CDR3: CASTLTGSYEQYF
DNA: TGTGCCAGCACCCTGACAGGATCCTACGAGCAGTACTTC

size: .
V: TRBV2
J: TRBJ1-4
D: .
CDR3: CASSPSGAAGKLFF
DNA: TGTGCCAGCAGTCCGAGTGGGGCTGCCGGAAAACTGTTTTTT

size: .
V: TRBV3-1/TRBV3-2
J: TRBJ1-5
D: TRBD1
CDR3: CASSGQGAGISNQPQHF
DNA: TGTGCCAGCAGCGGACAGGGGGCAGGGATAAGCAATCAGCCCCAGCATTTT

size: .
V: TRBV5-1
J: TRBJ2-3
D: .
CDR3: CASRPAVGGKDTQYF
DNA: TGCGCCAGCCGACCCGCTGTAGGCGGAAAGGATACGCAGTATTTT

size: .
V: TRBV27
J: TRBJ1-6
D: .
CDR3: CASSLGHFNSPLHF
DNA: TGTGCCAGCAGTCTCGGACACTTTAATTCACCCCTCCACTTT

size: few
V: TRBV25-1
J: TRBJ1-2
D: .
CDR3: CASSEMKVAGYGYTF
DNA: TGTGCCAGCAGTGAAATGAAAGTGGCGGGCTATGGCTACACCTTC

size: few
V: TRBV16
J: TRBJ1-5
D: .
CDR3: CASSQSGQDYSNQPQHF
DNA: TGTGCCAGCAGCCAATCCGGTCAGGACTATAGCAATCAGCCCCAGCATTTT

size: .
V: TRBV14
J: TRBJ2-5
D: TRBD2
CDR3: CASPGAGEPRSQYF
DNA: TGTGCCAGCCCGGGAGCGGGGGAACCCCGTAGTCAGTACTTC

size: .
V: TRBV6-5
J: TRBJ2-7
D: TRBD1
CDR3: CASTRDRGPDEQYF
DNA: TGTGCCAGCACTAGGGACAGGGGGCCAGACGAGCAGTACTTC

size: .
V: TRBV27
J: TRBJ2-2
D: TRBD1
CDR3: CASSFRPPGQFSGELFF
DNA: TGTGCCAGCAGTTTTCGGCCCCCGGGACAGTTCTCCGGGGAGCTGTTTTTT

size: .
V: TRBV5-1
J: TRBJ1-5
D: .
CDR3: CASSLEPGINQPQHF
DNA: TGCGCCAGCAGCTTGGAGCCCGGGATCAATCAGCCCCAGCATTTT

size: .
V: TRBV6-1
J: TRBJ2-7
D: .
CDR3: CASSEAPVNNYYEQYF
DNA: TGTGCCAGCAGTGAAGCACCAGTAAACAACTACTACGAGCAGTACTTC

size: .
V: TRBV5-4
J: TRBJ2-7
D: TRBD1
CDR3: CASSLGHRGPNYEQYF
DNA: TGTGCCAGCAGCTTGGGACACAGGGGGCCTAACTACGAGCAGTACTTC

size: .
V: TRBV7-2
J: TRBJ2-1
D: .
CDR3: CASSLGGSTYYNEQFF
DNA: TGTGCCAGCAGCTTAGGAGGTAGTACGTATTACAATGAGCAGTTCTTC

size: .
V: TRBV7-2
J: TRBJ2-3
D: .
CDR3: CASSSSSSTDTQYF
DNA: TGTGCCAGCAGCTCCTCTTCTAGCACAGATACGCAGTATTTT

size: few
V: TRBV4-2
J: TRBJ1-2
D: .
CDR3: CASSQEQVPSIGYTF
DNA: TGTGCCAGCAGCCAAGAACAGGTTCCGAGCATTGGCTACACCTTC

size: .
V: TRBV19
J: TRBJ1-4
D: .
CDR3: CASSAGIQGANEKLFF
DNA: TGTGCCAGTAGTGCGGGTATTCAAGGAGCTAATGAAAAACTGTTTTTT

size: .
V: TRBV7-2
J: TRBJ2-7
D: TRBD2
CDR3: CASSPGLAGGGIPPYEQYF
DNA: TGTGCCAGCAGCCCAGGACTAGCGGGAGGGGGAATACCTCCCTACGAGCAGTACTTC

size: .
V: TRBV18
J: TRBJ1-3
D: .
CDR3: CASSLEYGSGGNTIYF
DNA: TGTGCCAGCTCCCTAGAGTACGGTTCGGGAGGAAACACCATATATTTT

size: once
V: TRBV7-2
J: TRBJ1-1
D: .
CDR3: CASTIGGDRTEAFF
DNA: TGTGCCAGCACCATAGGGGGGGATCGGACTGAAGCTTTCTTT

size: .
V: TRBV6-4
J: TRBJ2-3
D: TRBD2
CDR3: CASSDPGLGTDTQYF
DNA: TGTGCCAGCAGTGACCCCGGACTAGGAACAGATACGCAGTATTTT

size: .
V: TRBV5-1
J: TRBJ2-7
D: TRBD1
CDR3: CASSRDRGRHEQYF
DNA: TGCGCCAGCAGCCGCGACAGGGGGCGGCACGAGCAGTACTTC

size: .
V: TRBV27
J: TRBJ1-5
D: .
CDR3: CASRDSGGSNQPQHF
DNA: TGTGCCAGCAGGGACTCCGGGGGAAGCAATCAGCCCCAGCATTTT

size: once
V: TRBV6-5
J: TRBJ2-1
D: .
CDR3: CASRIPGAPYNEQFF
DNA: TGTGCCAGCAGGATCCCTGGGGCCCCTTACAATGAGCAGTTCTTC

size: .
V: TRBV10-1
J: TRBJ1-4
D: TRBD1
CDR3: CASRYGTGATNEKLFF
DNA: TGCGCCAGCAGGTACGGTACAGGGGCAACTAATGAAAAACTGTTTTTT

size: .
V: TRBV11-2
J: TRBJ1-4
D: .
CDR3: CASSLVQGFVEKLFF
DNA: TGTGCCAGCAGCTTAGTTCAGGGCTTTGTTGAAAAACTGTTTTTT

size: .
V: TRBV5-1
J: TRBJ2-1
D: TRBD2
CDR3: CASSSRLAGVSEQFF
DNA: TGCGCCAGCAGCTCACGACTAGCGGGAGTTAGTGAGCAGTTCTTC

size: .
V: TRBV11-3
J: TRBJ2-2
D: TRBD1
CDR3: CASSLDLGGAFTGELFF
DNA: TGTGCCAGCAGCTTAGACTTAGGGGGCGCGTTCACCGGGGAGCTGTTTTTT

size: .
V: TRBV4-3
J: TRBJ2-7
D: TRBD2
CDR3: CASSQDGLAGGPSYEQYF
DNA: TGCGCCAGCAGCCAGGATGGACTAGCGGGAGGGCCGTCCTACGAGCAGTACTTC

size: .
V: TRBV6-5
J: TRBJ2-7
D: .
CDR3: CASTPLGASYEQYF
DNA: TGTGCCAGCACCCCTTTAGGAGCCTCCTACGAGCAGTACTTC

size: .
V: TRBV5-6
J: TRBJ2-5
D: .
CDR3: CASSSLGTPQETQYF
DNA: TGTGCCAGCAGCTCGCTCGGGACACCCCAAGAGACCCAGTACTTC

size: .
V: TRBV2
J: TRBJ1-1
D: .
CDR3: CASNLEPLRTEAFF
DNA: TGTGCCAGCAACCTAGAGCCCCTGCGGACTGAAGCTTTCTTT

size: .
V: TRBV6-5
J: TRBJ1-2
D: .
CDR3: CASKRTERNYGYTF
DNA: TGTGCCAGCAAGCGGACGGAAAGGAACTATGGCTACACCTTC

size: few
V: TRBV6-1
J: TRBJ2-1
D: TRBD2
CDR3: CASSEMSAGAAGEQFF
DNA: TGTGCCAGCAGTGAAATGAGCGCGGGAGCCGCTGGGGAGCAGTTCTTC

size: .
V: TRBV29-1
J: TRBJ2-1
D: .
CDR3: CSVALVSYNEQFF
DNA: TGCAGCGTTGCTCTAGTCTCCTACAATGAGCAGTTCTTC

size: .
V: TRBV5-6
J: TRBJ2-5
D: TRBD2
CDR3: CARSLRGTSGGETQYF
DNA: TGTGCCCGCAGCTTGCGGGGAACTAGCGGGGGGGAGACCCAGTACTTC

size: .
V: TRBV18
J: TRBJ2-5
D: .
CDR3: CASSPETGQETQYF
DNA: TGTGCCAGCTCACCAGAGACGGGGCAAGAGACCCAGTACTTC

size: .
V: TRBV28
J: TRBJ2-3
D: TRBD2
CDR3: CASLVAGGTQYF
DNA: TGTGCCAGCCTAGTAGCGGGCGGTACGCAGTATTTT

size: .
V: TRBV11-3
J: TRBJ2-3
D: .
CDR3: CASSLGAGLTDTQYF
DNA: TGTGCCAGCAGCTTAGGAGCGGGCCTCACAGATACGCAGTATTTT